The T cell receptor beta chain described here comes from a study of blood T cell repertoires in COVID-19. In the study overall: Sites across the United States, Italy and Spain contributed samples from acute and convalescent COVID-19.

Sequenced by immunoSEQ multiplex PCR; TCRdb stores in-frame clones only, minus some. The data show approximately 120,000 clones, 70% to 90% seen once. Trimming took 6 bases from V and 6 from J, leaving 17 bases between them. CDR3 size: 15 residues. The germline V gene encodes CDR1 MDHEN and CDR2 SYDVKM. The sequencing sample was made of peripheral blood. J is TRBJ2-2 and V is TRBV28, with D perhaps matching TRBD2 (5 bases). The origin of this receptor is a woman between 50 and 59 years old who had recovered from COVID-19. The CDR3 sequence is CASSQPWEFAGELFF. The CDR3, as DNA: TGTGCCAGCAGCCAACCTTGGGAGTTTGCCGGGGAGCTGTTTTTT.